This entry lists 12 T cell receptor beta chains sequenced from one sample in a study of cytomegalovirus exposure and HLA in healthy donors. A multiplex PCR was run with 60 Vbeta primers and 13 Jbeta primers. Libraries were prepared by immunoSEQ multiplex PCR; TCRdb keeps only in-frame clonotypes and omits some of them. The top ten clones hold 1% to 1.5% of a sample with more than 150,000 clones, over 75% of them seen once. The sequenced sample was PBMCs. Receptor source: a man between 45 and 60 years old in good health and CMV-seropositive.

This chain links TRBV4-1 with TRBJ1-2, with TRBD1 as a possible D gene (6 bases). Trimming pared 7 bases from V and 4 bases from J, leaving 16 bases between. Looked up from germline, CDR1 is MGHRA and CDR2 is YSYEKL. CDR3 length: 14 residues. The CDR3 loop is CASTPALQGYGYTF. The CDR3 DNA reads TGCGCCAGCACCCCGGCTCTACAGGGCTATGGCTACACCTTC.

This clone occurred once. The chain is built from TRBV6-5 and TRBJ1-1, with 7 nucleotides matching TRBD1. This CDR3 region has 15 residues. Unmatched junction bases numbered 13, after V lost 4 bases and J lost 8 bases. Germline V gives CDR1 MNHEY, CDR2 SVGAGI. The CDR3 DNA is TGTGCCAGCAGTTTGTCCGGGACAGTCTACAAGGAAGCTTTCTTT. Translation gives CASSLSGTVYKEAFF.

This chain uses TRBV7-8 with TRBJ1-2; TRBD1 might be the D (6 bases). CDR3 length equals 14 residues. Trimming left V 2 bases short and J 7 bases short, with 14 bases between. Germline lookup yields CDR1 SGHVS and CDR2 FQNEAQ. CDR3 DNA sequence: TGTGCCAGCAGCTTAAGGGCAGGGGCTCGTGGCTACACCTTC. It is translated as CASSLRAGARGYTF.

The CDR3: CASSLMGRLDQETQYF. The CDR3 coding sequence is TGTGCCAGCAGCTTAATGGGCAGGCTGGACCAAGAGACCCAGTACTTC. This sequence joins TRBV7-3 and TRBJ2-5; D remains ambiguous. Germline CDR1 reads SGHTA; CDR2 reads FQGTGA. V was shortened by 1 base and J by 0 bases, with 12 bases between the two germline ends. This CDR3 contains 16 residues. Supplemented by reference TRBV7-3 and TRBJ2-5, the full variable domain reads GAGVSQTPSNKVTEKGKYVELRCDPISGHTALYWYRQSLGQGPEFLIYFQGTGAADDSGLPNDRFFAVRPEGSVSTLKIQRTERGDSAVYLCASSLMGRLDQETQYFGPGTRLLVL.

This clone was observed once. The CDR3 nucleotides are TGTGCCTGGCTGCCCAGGGGGGCTCAACAAGAGACCCAGTACTTC. Residues: CAWLPRGAQQETQYF. The genes are TRBV30 and TRBJ2-5; possible D gene TRBD1, 7 bases. Deletions cut 5 bases from V and 2 bases from J, with 18 bases between. This CDR3 is built from 15 residues. From germline, CDR1 is GTSNPN and CDR2 SVGIG (reference sequence).

V is TRBV7-9 and J is TRBJ1-4; D is undetermined. The germline V gene has CDR1 SEHNR and CDR2 FQNEAQ (reference sequence). V lost 2 bases and J lost 0, with 4 bases in between. This CDR3 is built from 14 residues. For the CDR3, the DNA is TGTGCCAGCAGCTTACAGGCAACTAATGAAAAACTGTTTTTT. It codes for CASSLQATNEKLFF.

The chain has TRBV1 and TRBJ2-7; TRBD2 was called by the table and not checked on the DNA. TRBV1 is assigned pseudogene status. This CDR3 is built from 13 residues. The CDR3 here is CTSSQGETSEQYF. The CDR3 DNA is TGCACCAGCAGCCAAGGTGAGACTAGCGAGCAGTACTTC.

J is TRBJ2-2 and V is TRBV9; 9 bases fit TRBD2. V was clipped by 0 bases and J by 1 base; unmatched bases: 1. CDR1 and CDR2 (germline): SGDLS, YYNGEE. The CDR3 loop spans 16 amino acids. CDR3 sequence (DNA): TGTGCCAGCAGCGTAGTAGCGGGGGTGAACACCGGGGAGCTGTTTTTT. Protein product: CASSVVAGVNTGELFF.

This clone appeared a few times. This chain joins TRBV14 and TRBJ2-3; tentative D call: TRBD1 (6 bases). V lost 4 bases, J lost 5 bases, and 16 bases lay in between. Per the germline V gene, CDR1 is SGHDN and CDR2 is FVKESK. The CDR3 contains 15 residues. This CDR3 is CASSRLGTRGDTQYF. DNA of the CDR3: TGTGCCAGCAGCCGCTTGGGGACCAGGGGAGATACGCAGTATTTT. The whole variable domain, remainder taken from reference TRBV14 and TRBJ2-3, is EAGVTQFPSHSVIEKGQTVTLRCDPISGHDNLYWYRRVMGKEIKFLLHFVKESKQDESGMPNNRFLAERTGGTYSTLKVQPAELEDSGVYFCASSRLGTRGDTQYFGPGTRLTVL.

This rearrangement joins TRBV2 to TRBJ1-1, with TRBD1 matching over 7 bases. The CDR3 covers 14 residues. Per the germline V gene, CDR1 is SNHLY and CDR2 is FYNNEI. Germline trimming cut 6 bases from V and 1 base from J; bases unmatched to any gene: 5. This CDR3 reads CASSGQETNTEAFF. The CDR3 nucleotides are TGTGCCAGCAGCGGACAGGAAACGAACACTGAAGCTTTCTTT. Full variable domain (rest looked up from reference TRBV2 and TRBJ1-1): EPEVTQTPSHQVTQMGQEVILRCVPISNHLYFYWYRQILGQKVEFLVSFYNNEISEKSEIFDDQFSVERPDGSNFTLKIRSTKLEDSAMYFCASSGQETNTEAFFGQGTRLTVV.

This chain connects TRBV28 to TRBJ1-5; TRBD1 matches 8 bases. With 3 bases clipped from V and 3 bases from J, the junction kept 4 bases outside the gene matches. Germline V lookup: CDR1 MDHEN, CDR2 SYDVKM. This CDR3 comprises 15 residues. Written as DNA, the CDR3 is TGTGCCAGCAGTTTCCAACAGGGGGTCAATCAGCCCCAGCATTTT. It codes for CASSFQQGVNQPQHF.

This rearrangement joins TRBV9 to TRBJ1-2; TRBD1 matches at 7 bases. The germline gives CDR1 SGDLS, CDR2 YYNGEE. J was trimmed by 4 bases and V by 3 bases; bases with no gene match: 6. CDR3 length: 14 amino acids. The DNA of the CDR3 is TGTGCCAGCAGCGGCGGACAGGAAGGCTATGGCTACACCTTC. Residues: CASSGGQEGYGYTF.